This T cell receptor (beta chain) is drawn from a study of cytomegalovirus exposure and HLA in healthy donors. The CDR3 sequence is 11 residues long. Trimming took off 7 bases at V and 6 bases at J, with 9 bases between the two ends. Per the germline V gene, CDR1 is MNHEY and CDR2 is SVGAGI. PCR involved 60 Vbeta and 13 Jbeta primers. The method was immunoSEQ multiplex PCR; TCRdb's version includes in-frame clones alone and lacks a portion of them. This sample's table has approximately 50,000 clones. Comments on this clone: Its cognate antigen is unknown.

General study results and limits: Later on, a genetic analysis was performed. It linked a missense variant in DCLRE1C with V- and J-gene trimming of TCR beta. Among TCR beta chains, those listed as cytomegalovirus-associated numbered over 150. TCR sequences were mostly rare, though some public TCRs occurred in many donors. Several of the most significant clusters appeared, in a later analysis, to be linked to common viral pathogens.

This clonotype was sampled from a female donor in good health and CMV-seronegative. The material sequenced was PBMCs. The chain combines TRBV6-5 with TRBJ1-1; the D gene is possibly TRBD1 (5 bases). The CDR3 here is CASTIGAEAFF. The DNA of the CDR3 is TGTGCCAGCACCATAGGGGCTGAAGCTTTCTTT.